The TCR beta chain under discussion was sequenced for a study of blood T cell repertoires in COVID-19. Study-wide context: The origin of the acute and convalescent COVID-19 samples was the United States, Italy and Spain. PBMCs, B-cell-depleted T cells, or T cells provided the cDNA or gDNA that made up the material.

Study processing details: It was from reference gene primer amplification that nucleated cell counts were estimated. Measured with immunoSEQ multiplex PCR; TCRdb has only the in-frame clones, and not every one. V, J and clone size were drawn from that table, and D and trimming were deduced from the DNA. The sample comprises about 180,000 clones, more than 85% of which are singletons, and roughly 2.9% rests with the top ten. V dropped 6 bases and J dropped 0 bases, with 11 bases sitting between them. Germline V gene data show CDR1 as MNHEY and CDR2 as SMNVEV (reference sequence). The CDR3 runs 15 residues. This clone was counted a few times.

Material for sequencing was peripheral blood. The TCR sequence derives from a woman in her thirties with active or convalescent COVID-19. V is TRBV27 and J is TRBJ2-2, with unresolved D. CDR3 DNA sequence: TGTGCCAGCAGCCCCCGGGTCGCGAACACCGGGGAGCTGTTTTTT. The encoded protein is CASSPRVANTGELFF.